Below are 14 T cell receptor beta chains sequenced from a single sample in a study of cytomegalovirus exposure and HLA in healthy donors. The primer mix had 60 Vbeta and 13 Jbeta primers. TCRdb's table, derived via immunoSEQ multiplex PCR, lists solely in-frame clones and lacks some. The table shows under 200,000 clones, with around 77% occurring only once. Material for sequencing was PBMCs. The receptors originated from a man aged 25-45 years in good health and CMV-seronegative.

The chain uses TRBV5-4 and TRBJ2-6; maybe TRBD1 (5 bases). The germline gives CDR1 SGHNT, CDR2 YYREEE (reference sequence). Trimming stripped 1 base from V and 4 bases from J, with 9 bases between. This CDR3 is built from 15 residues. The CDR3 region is CASSLSRQGANVLTF. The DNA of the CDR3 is TGTGCCAGCAGCTTGTCCCGACAGGGGGCCAACGTCCTGACTTTC. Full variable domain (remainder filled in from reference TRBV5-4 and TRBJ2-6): ETGVTQSPTHLIKTRGQQVTLRCSSQSGHNTVSWYQQALGQGPQFIFQYYREEENGRGNFPPRFSGLQFPNYSSELNVNALELDDSALYLCASSLSRQGANVLTFGAGSRLTVL.

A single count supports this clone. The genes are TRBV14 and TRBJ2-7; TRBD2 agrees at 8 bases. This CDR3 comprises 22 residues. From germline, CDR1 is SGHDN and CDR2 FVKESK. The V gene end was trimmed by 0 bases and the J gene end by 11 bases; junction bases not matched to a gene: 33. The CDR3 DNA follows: TGTGCCAGCAGCCAAGAACACTCTTTGTCTAGCGGGCATTTCTGTCTTTGGTTGGTGAAGTACTTC. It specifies CASSQEHSLSSGHFCLWLVKYF.

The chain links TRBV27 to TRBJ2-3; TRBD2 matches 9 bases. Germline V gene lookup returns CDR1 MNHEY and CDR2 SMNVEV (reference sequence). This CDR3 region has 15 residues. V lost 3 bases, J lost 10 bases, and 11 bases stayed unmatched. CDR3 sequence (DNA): TGTGCCAGCAGTTTTAGGCGGGAGGGGGGGTTGCCGCAGTATTTT. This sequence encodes CASSFRREGGLPQYF.

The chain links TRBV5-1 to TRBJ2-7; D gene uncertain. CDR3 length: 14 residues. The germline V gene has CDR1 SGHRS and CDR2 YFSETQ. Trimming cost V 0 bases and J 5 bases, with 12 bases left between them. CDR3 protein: CASSLASVVDEQYF. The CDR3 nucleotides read TGCGCCAGCAGCTTGGCATCGGTGGTGGACGAGCAGTACTTC. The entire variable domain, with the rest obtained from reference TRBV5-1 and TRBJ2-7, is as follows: KAGVTQTPRYLIKTRGQQVTLSCSPISGHRSVSWYQQTPGQGLQFLFEYFSETQRNKGNFPGRFSGRQFSNSRSEMNVSTLELGDSALYLCASSLASVVDEQYFGPGTRLTVT.

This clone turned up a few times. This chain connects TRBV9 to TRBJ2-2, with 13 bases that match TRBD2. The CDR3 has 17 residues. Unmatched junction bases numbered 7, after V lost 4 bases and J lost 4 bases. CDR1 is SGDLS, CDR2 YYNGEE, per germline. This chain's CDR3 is CASSTTSGRGITGELFF. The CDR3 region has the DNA TGTGCCAGCAGCACAACTAGCGGGAGGGGGATCACCGGGGAGCTGTTTTTT.

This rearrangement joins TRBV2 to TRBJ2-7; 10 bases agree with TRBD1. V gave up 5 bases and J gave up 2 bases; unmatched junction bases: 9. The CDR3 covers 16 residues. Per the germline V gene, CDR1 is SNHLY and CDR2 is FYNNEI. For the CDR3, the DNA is TGTGCCAGCAGTTCCCTTAGGGACAGGGGCCCCTACGAGCAGTACTTC. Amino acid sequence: CASSSLRDRGPYEQYF.

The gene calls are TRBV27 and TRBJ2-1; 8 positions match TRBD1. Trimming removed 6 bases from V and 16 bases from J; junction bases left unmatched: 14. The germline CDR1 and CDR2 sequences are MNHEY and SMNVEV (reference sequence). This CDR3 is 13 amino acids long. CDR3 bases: TGTGCCAGCAGCCTATGGTCGAGGACAGGGTTATTCTTC. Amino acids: CASSLWSRTGLFF.

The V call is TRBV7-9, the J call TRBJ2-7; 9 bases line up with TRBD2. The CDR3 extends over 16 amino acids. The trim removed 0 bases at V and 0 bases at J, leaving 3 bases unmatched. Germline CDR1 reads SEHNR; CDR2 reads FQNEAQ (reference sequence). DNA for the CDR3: TGTGCCAGCAGCTTAGCGTTAGCGGGAGACTCCTACGAGCAGTACTTC. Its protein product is CASSLALAGDSYEQYF.

The CDR3 coding sequence is TGTGCCAGCAGCCTGAGCGGGCAATACAATGAGCAGTTCTTC. Translated, it gives CASSLSGQYNEQFF. The J gene is TRBJ2-1, the V gene TRBV4-2; maybe TRBD2 (6 bases). V gave up 4 bases and J gave up 4 bases, with 11 bases separating them. CDR3 length: 14 residues. Germline lookup yields CDR1 LGHNA and CDR2 YNFKEQ.

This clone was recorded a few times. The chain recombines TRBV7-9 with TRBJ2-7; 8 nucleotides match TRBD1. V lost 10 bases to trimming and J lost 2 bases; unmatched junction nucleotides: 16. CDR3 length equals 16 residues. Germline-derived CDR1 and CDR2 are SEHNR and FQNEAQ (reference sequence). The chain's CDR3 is CAIVERRDRRTYEQYF. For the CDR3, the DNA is TGTGCCATCGTAGAACGCCGGGACAGGCGAACCTACGAGCAGTACTTC.

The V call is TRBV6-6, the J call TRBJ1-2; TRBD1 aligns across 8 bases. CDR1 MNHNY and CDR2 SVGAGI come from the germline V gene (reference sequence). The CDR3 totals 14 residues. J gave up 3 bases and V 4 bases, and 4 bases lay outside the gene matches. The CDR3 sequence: CASSLQGEDYGYTF. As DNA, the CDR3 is TGTGCCAGCAGTTTACAGGGGGAGGACTATGGCTACACCTTC.

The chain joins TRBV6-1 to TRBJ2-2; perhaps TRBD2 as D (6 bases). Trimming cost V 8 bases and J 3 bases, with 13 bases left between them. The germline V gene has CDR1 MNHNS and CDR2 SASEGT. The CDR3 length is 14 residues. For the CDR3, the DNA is TGTGCCAGCTTGCGGAGGGGAGACACCGGGGAGCTGTTTTTT. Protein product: CASLRRGDTGELFF.

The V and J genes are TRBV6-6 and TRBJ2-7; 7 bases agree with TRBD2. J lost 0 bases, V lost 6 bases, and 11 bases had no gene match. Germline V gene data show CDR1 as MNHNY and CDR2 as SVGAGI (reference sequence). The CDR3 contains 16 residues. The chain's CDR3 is CASRPLTSAPSYEQYF. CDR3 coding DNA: TGTGCCAGCAGACCGCTTACTAGCGCTCCCTCCTACGAGCAGTACTTC.

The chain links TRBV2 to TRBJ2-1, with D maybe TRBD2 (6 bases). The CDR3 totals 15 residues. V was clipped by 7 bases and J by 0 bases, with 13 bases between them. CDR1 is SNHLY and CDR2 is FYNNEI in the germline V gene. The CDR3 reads CASKGSGSSYNEQFF. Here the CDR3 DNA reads TGTGCCAGCAAGGGTAGCGGCAGCTCCTACAATGAGCAGTTCTTC.